This T cell receptor beta chain was sequenced during a study of blood T cell repertoires in COVID-19. Study-level background: Sites in the United States, Italy and Spain provided acute and convalescent COVID-19 samples. From T cells, B-cell-depleted T cells, or PBMCs came the material, which was cDNA or gDNA.

Profiling relied on immunoSEQ multiplex PCR, and the TCRdb table lists in-frame clones only, not all of them. The table lists around 140,000 clones, approximately 80% of them singletons. Trimming shortened V by 5 bases and J by 4 bases, and 12 bases separated the two germline ends. This CDR3 is built from 14 residues. CDR1 is MDHEN and CDR2 is SYDVKM in the germline V gene. V and J are TRBV28 and TRBJ1-5, with D possibly matching TRBD1 (6 bases). Input material: peripheral blood. This receptor was obtained from a woman of 80 years or more with active or convalescent COVID-19. Here the CDR3 reads CASSTIRGNQPQHF. As DNA, the CDR3 is TGTGCCAGCAGTACCATCAGGGGAAATCAGCCCCAGCATTTT.